Below, 26 T cell receptor beta chains from the same sample are listed, as sequenced in a study of cytomegalovirus exposure and HLA in healthy donors (dated by TCRdb to 2015 to 2018). Library method: the immunoSEQ multiplex PCR assay. For the multiplex PCR, a mixture combining 60 forward primers for TCR Vbeta segments and 13 reverse primers for TCR Jbeta segments was used. TCRdb's version of the immuneACCESS table is confined to in-frame rearrangements and falls short of the full clone set. An unresolved V gene accounts for under half of the shortfall where checked; the remainder is of unknown origin. The sample table contains around 140,000 clones; only one count was recorded for around 73% of them. Clones ranked in the top ten supply roughly 1.5% of the sample. The sequenced material came from PBMCs. All receptors come from a female donor in good health and CMV-seronegative.

V is TRBV5-4 and J is TRBJ2-3; 8 nucleotides align to TRBD1. Germline CDR1 reads SGHNT; CDR2 reads YYREEE (reference sequence). The CDR3 runs to 15 residues. V shed 0 bases, J shed 10 bases, and the junction held 10 bases outside the gene matches. CDR3 sequence (DNA): TGTGCCAGCAGCTTGGTCCAGGGGGCGAAGGCTGCGCAGTATTTT. Translation gives CASSLVQGAKAAQYF.

The rearrangement uses TRBV2 and TRBJ2-2, with D uncertain. The length of the CDR3 is 12 residues. Deletions cut 4 bases from V and 5 bases from J, with 5 bases between. Germline V lookup: CDR1 SNHLY, CDR2 FYNNEI. The CDR3 region has the DNA TGTGCCAGCAGTGGTCCAACCGGGGAGCTGTTTTTT. It encodes CASSGPTGELFF.

The CDR3 nucleotides read TGTGCTAGTGGTTCCTCTGAGCCCGGAGCTTTCTTT. Translating it yields CASGSSEPGAFF. This chain uses TRBV12-5 with TRBJ1-1; D gene unclear. Trimming shortened V by 4 bases and J by 10 bases, and 13 bases separated the two germline ends. This CDR3 comprises 12 residues. Germline assignment: CDR1 LGHNT and CDR2 FRNRAP.

The rearrangement uses TRBV18 and TRBJ2-7; TRBD2 is a possible D gene (5 bases). The CDR3 is made up of 14 amino acids. Trimming stripped 0 bases from V and 6 bases from J, with 12 bases between. The germline V gene encodes CDR1 KGHSH and CDR2 LQKENI. CDR3 DNA sequence: TGTGCCAGCTCACCACCGAGGCGAGGGTTCGAGCAGTACTTC. Translation: CASSPPRRGFEQYF.

The chain is built from TRBV28 and TRBJ1-3; no definite D call. Germline CDR1 reads MDHEN; CDR2 reads SYDVKM. Between the trimmed V and J ends, which lost 5 bases and 0 bases, there was a span of 14 bases. This CDR3 has 16 amino acids. In DNA, the CDR3 is TGTGCCAGCAGTCCTCTGGGTCCTAGCTCTGGAAACACCATATATTTT. The encoded protein is CASSPLGPSSGNTIYF.

This clone was seen just once. The chain is built from TRBV19 and TRBJ2-2; D possibly corresponds to TRBD1 (5 bases). This CDR3 spans 15 amino acids. Trimming took 7 bases from V and 2 from J, leaving 14 bases between them. Looked up from germline, CDR1 is LNHDA and CDR2 is SQIVND (reference sequence). The CDR3 coding sequence is TGTGCCAGTAAGGATTGGACAATCAACACCGGGGAGCTGTTTTTT. It specifies CASKDWTINTGELFF. Full variable domain (missing parts from reference TRBV19 and TRBJ2-2): DGGITQSPKYLFRKEGQNVTLSCEQNLNHDAMYWYRQDPGQGLRLIYYSQIVNDFQKGDIAEGYSVSREKKESFPLTVTSAQKNPTAFYLCASKDWTINTGELFFGEGSRLTVL.

V and J are TRBV6-1 and TRBJ2-1; D remains unclear. The CDR3 totals 11 residues. Germline V gene lookup returns CDR1 MNHNS and CDR2 SASEGT. The germline V and J ends were trimmed by 5 bases and 7 bases, with 6 bases remaining between them. The CDR3 sequence: CASSLSNEQFF. CDR3 nucleotide sequence: TGTGCCAGCAGTCTCTCGAATGAGCAGTTCTTC.

The chain links TRBV5-4 to TRBJ2-1; 9 nucleotides agree with TRBD2. V lost 2 bases to trimming and J lost 5 bases; unmatched junction nucleotides: 5. CDR1 and CDR2 from the germline V gene are SGHNT and YYREEE (reference sequence). The CDR3 has 15 residues. DNA for the CDR3: TGTGCCAGCAGCTTCCCTAGCGGGACGGACAATGAGCAGTTCTTC. Amino acids: CASSFPSGTDNEQFF. The full variable domain, completed using reference TRBV5-4 and TRBJ2-1, is ETGVTQSPTHLIKTRGQQVTLRCSSQSGHNTVSWYQQALGQGPQFIFQYYREEENGRGNFPPRFSGLQFPNYSSELNVNALELDDSALYLCASSFPSGTDNEQFFGPGTRLTVL.

The chain employs TRBV5-1 and TRBJ2-1; D unresolved. The CDR3 has 15 amino acids. V was trimmed by 0 bases and J by 10 bases, leaving 17 bases between them. The germline V gene encodes CDR1 SGHRS and CDR2 YFSETQ. CDR3 nucleotides: TGCGCCAGCAGCTTGGTGTTGTCTTCTGGTGGCGAGCAGTTCTTC. Protein sequence: CASSLVLSSGGEQFF. The full variable domain, completed using reference TRBV5-1 and TRBJ2-1, is KAGVTQTPRYLIKTRGQQVTLSCSPISGHRSVSWYQQTPGQGLQFLFEYFSETQRNKGNFPGRFSGRQFSNSRSEMNVSTLELGDSALYLCASSLVLSSGGEQFFGPGTRLTVL.

The chain has TRBV7-3 and TRBJ2-3; D uncertain. The CDR3 has 12 amino acids. Trimming stripped 5 bases from V and 4 bases from J, with 7 bases between. The germline CDR1 and CDR2 sequences are SGHTA and FQGTGA. In DNA form, the CDR3 reads TGTGCCAGCAGCCTCCCCTCAGATACGCAGTATTTT. It translates to CASSLPSDTQYF.

This chain uses TRBV13 with TRBJ1-1; TRBD1 agrees at 10 bases. V was pared by 5 bases and J by 6 bases, with 9 bases of the junction left unmatched. CDR1 PRHDT and CDR2 FYEKMQ come from the germline V gene (reference sequence). The CDR3 is 15 residues long. The DNA for the CDR3 is TGTGCCAGCAGCCCGGGACAGGGGTTAGGGGCTGAAGCTTTCTTT. Encoded protein: CASSPGQGLGAEAFF.

This chain links TRBV28 with TRBJ1-1, with TRBD1 matching 10 bases. From germline, CDR1 is MDHEN and CDR2 SYDVKM. The CDR3 runs to 14 residues. J gave up 4 bases and V 3 bases, and 2 bases lay outside the gene matches. CDR3 amino acids: CASSLTGGITEAFF. In DNA form, the CDR3 reads TGTGCCAGCAGTTTGACAGGGGGCATCACTGAAGCTTTCTTT.

V is TRBV27 and J is TRBJ2-7, with D uncertain. The CDR3 runs 14 residues. Germline V lookup: CDR1 MNHEY, CDR2 SMNVEV (reference sequence). The V gene lost 5 bases and the J gene lost 0 bases, with 11 bases spanning the gap. The CDR3 reads CASSLRKRSYEQYF. The CDR3 bases are TGTGCCAGCAGTCTACGTAAGCGCTCCTACGAGCAGTACTTC.

The CDR3 DNA sequence: TGTGCCAGCAGCTCATTAGTAGAATTAAACTATGGCTACACCTTC. Translated: CASSSLVELNYGYTF. V usage is TRBV5-6 and J usage is TRBJ1-2; D ambiguous. V lost 3 bases and J 2 bases, leaving 14 bases between the germline ends. Per the germline V gene, CDR1 is SGHDT and CDR2 is YYEEEE. The CDR3 totals 15 residues.

This clone was seen just once. The rearrangement links TRBV7-6 to TRBJ1-1, with D maybe TRBD1 (6 bases). The V gene lost 5 bases and the J gene lost 0 bases, with 10 bases spanning the gap. CDR3 length equals 14 residues. CDR1 is SGHVS, CDR2 FNYEAQ, per germline. CDR3 protein: CASSPRTVNTEAFF. CDR3 nucleotide sequence: TGTGCCAGCAGCCCGCGGACAGTGAACACTGAAGCTTTCTTT.

V is TRBV7-2 and J is TRBJ2-7; 11 nucleotides match TRBD2. The germline V gene has CDR1 SGHTA and CDR2 FQGNSA. V lost 3 bases to trimming and J lost 1 base; unmatched junction nucleotides: 2. This CDR3 is built from 15 residues. CDR3: CASSLSSGRSYEQYF. Written as DNA, the CDR3 is TGTGCCAGCAGCTTGTCTAGCGGGAGGTCCTACGAGCAGTACTTC.

This chain links TRBV9 with TRBJ2-5; perhaps TRBD1 as D (6 bases). The DNA end lines up better with TRBJ2-7; the J call may be wrong. Germline V gene data show CDR1 as SGDLS and CDR2 as YYNGEE. The CDR3 is 15 residues long. The CDR3 DNA reads as TGTGCCAGCAGCCCACGACAGGAAAGTACCTACGAGCAGTACTTC. Its protein product is CASSPRQESTYEQYF.

The chain employs TRBV7-6 and TRBJ2-7, with TRBD2 matching over 10 bases. CDR1 and CDR2 (germline): SGHVS, FNYEAQ. CDR3 length: 15 amino acids. Unmatched junction bases numbered 8, after V lost 8 bases and J lost 1 base. The CDR3 sequence is CASAVAGGSSYEQYF. For the CDR3, the DNA is TGTGCCAGCGCCGTAGCGGGAGGTTCGTCCTACGAGCAGTACTTC. Drawing the rest from reference TRBV7-6 and TRBJ2-7, the complete variable domain is GAGVSQSPRYKVTKRGQDVALRCDPISGHVSLYWYRQALGQGPEFLTYFNYEAQQDKSGLPNDRFSAERPEGSISTLTIQRTEQRDSAMYRCASAVAGGSSYEQYFGPGTRLTVT.

CDR3 protein: CASSPGGWGSETQYF. The CDR3 bases are TGTGCCAGCAGCCCCGGGGGTTGGGGATCGGAGACCCAGTACTTC. The rearrangement joins TRBV7-9 to TRBJ2-5; weak D call: TRBD2 (6 bases). The germline gives CDR1 SEHNR, CDR2 FQNEAQ (reference sequence). CDR3 length: 15 amino acids. V lost 5 bases and J 5 bases, leaving 18 bases between the germline ends.

This sequence joins TRBV5-4 and TRBJ2-7, with 8 positions matching TRBD2. The trim removed 4 bases at V and 7 bases at J, leaving 7 bases unmatched. This CDR3 region has 13 residues. Germline V gene lookup returns CDR1 SGHNT and CDR2 YYREEE (reference sequence). Here the CDR3 reads CASSIGLAQEQYF. DNA of the CDR3: TGTGCCAGCAGCATCGGACTAGCTCAAGAGCAGTACTTC.

The chain recombines TRBV6-5 with TRBJ2-2, with unresolved D. The CDR3 loop spans 12 amino acids. CDR1 and CDR2 (germline): MNHEY, SVGAGI. V was trimmed by 6 bases and J by 2 bases, leaving 4 bases between them. The CDR3 loop reads CASRLNTGELFF. In DNA form, the CDR3 reads TGTGCCAGCAGGTTAAACACCGGGGAGCTGTTTTTT.

The chain couples TRBV7-9 to TRBJ1-5, with 10 bases lining up with TRBD1. V dropped 1 base and J dropped 4; count of bases not matched to a gene: 4. The CDR3 runs to 16 residues. CDR1 and CDR2 (germline): SEHNR, FQNEAQ (reference sequence). The CDR3 here is CASSLGTGGRNQPQHF. The CDR3 nucleotides read TGTGCCAGCAGCTTAGGGACAGGGGGGAGGAATCAGCCCCAGCATTTT.

V usage is TRBV29-1 and J usage is TRBJ2-3; D is unresolved. V gave up 3 bases and J gave up 2 bases, with 12 bases separating them. The CDR3 has 14 residues. Germline V lookup: CDR1 SQVTM, CDR2 ANQGSEA. CDR3 DNA sequence: TGCAGCGTTGACGAGTTAACTATCACAGATACGCAGTATTTT. Amino acid sequence: CSVDELTITDTQYF.

The genes are TRBV6-5 and TRBJ2-6; a possible D gene is TRBD1 (5 bases). Deletions cut 6 bases from V and 2 bases from J, with 11 bases between. Germline CDR1 and CDR2: MNHEY and SVGAGI. The CDR3 has 15 residues. The CDR3 bases are TGTGCCAGCAGGTCTAGGGGAACTGGGGCCAACGTCCTGACTTTC. Its protein product is CASRSRGTGANVLTF.

The V call is TRBV29-1, the J call TRBJ1-1; 7 positions match TRBD1. The CDR3 has 14 residues. CDR1 SQVTM and CDR2 ANQGSEA come from the germline V gene. The ends lost 5 bases at V and 1 base at J; junction bases unmatched: 7. CDR3 protein: CSVLDRTGNTEAFF. Here the CDR3 DNA reads TGCAGCGTTTTGGACAGGACAGGGAACACTGAAGCTTTCTTT.

The chain carries TRBV13 and TRBJ1-3; tentatively, D is TRBD1 (5 bases). The germline V gene encodes CDR1 PRHDT and CDR2 FYEKMQ (reference sequence). Trimming took off 5 bases at V and 9 bases at J, with 20 bases between the two ends. The CDR3 contains 15 residues. CDR3 sequence reads: CASSLGTASRGTIYF. The CDR3, as DNA: TGTGCCAGCAGCCTTGGGACCGCTTCGCGGGGCACCATATATTTT.